A selection of T cell receptor beta chains follows, all from one sample in a study of blood T cells in healthy people across ages. MiXCR, run by TCRdb on the 5' RACE reads, gives a single entry per CDR3 protein. The sample holds fewer than 2,000,000 distinct CDR3 sequences; 39% are singletons and the top ten take about 21%. Input material: blood. Receptors were obtained from a human donor in good health. CDR3s leave out the opening cysteine and the closing phenylalanine or tryptophan. Each record gives: J gene, CDR3 length, V gene, clone size, CDR3 protein. Clone size, where shown, is once, few, many, or a class for clones that have expanded.

TRBJ1-2,13,TRBV4-1,few,ASSSPTGSGYGYT
TRBJ1-2,13,TRBV15,.,ATSRDPQANYGYT
TRBJ2-3,10,TRBV4-1,.,ASSQDQYTQY
TRBJ2-3,11,TRBV20-1,few,STSGGGTDTQY
TRBJ2-1,13,TRBV20-1,.,SASSASESYNEQF
TRBJ1-1,12,TRBV20-1,once,SAREVSKNTEAF
TRBJ2-7,9,TRBV20-1,.,RARDRREQY
TRBJ1-3,12,TRBV2,.,ASSEGRSGNTIY
TRBJ1-2,13,TRBV25-1,few,ASSELTGGSSGYT
TRBJ1-4,13,TRBV5-1,.,ASSSGTGAAEKLF
TRBJ2-1,16,TRBV20-1,.,SARGTGTSGDSYNEQF
TRBJ2-1,15,TRBV5-1,few,ASSLRLQGEYYNEQF
.,14,TRBV2,few,ASSGGLAGRQETQY
TRBJ2-5,11,TRBV15,.,ATSRDLSETQY
TRBJ1-2,16,TRBV15,.,ATSRDRTGGRSVYGYT
TRBJ2-5,13,TRBV5-1,few,ASSLLGTNIETQY
TRBJ2-3,14,TRBV5-1,few,ASSRDGDSSTDTQY
TRBJ1-4,12,TRBV25-1,once,ASSVRGQEEKRF
TRBJ2-3,13,TRBV7-7,few,ASSPRDRGVDTQY
TRBJ2-2,14,TRBV29-1,.,SVVGLWISDTGELF
TRBJ2-7,13,TRBV4-3,.,ASSDNRGDPYEQY
TRBJ2-5,12,TRBV7-2,.,ASSLSWSQETQY
TRBJ1-1,12,TRBV18,.,ASSPTAGDTEAF
TRBJ2-3,13,TRBV9,many,ASSVQLGRTDTQY
TRBJ2-4,12,TRBV3-1,.,ASSPRARRNIQY
.,13,TRBV29-1,.,SVESDRGVPYEQY
TRBJ2-3,14,TRBV5-1,.,ASSPDAGSSTDTQY
TRBJ2-3,15,TRBV6-1,.,ASSEGLAGDPTDTQY
TRBJ2-1,12,TRBV7-2,.,ASSLAGGTTVEF
TRBJ1-1,14,TRBV14,few,ASSQDQGVLNTEAF
TRBJ1-2,9,TRBV7-3,.,ASSLNGRYT
TRBJ1-5,13,TRBV7-2,.,ASSGSRDRSQPQH
TRBJ2-4,13,TRBV5-1,.,ASSSLGQGHGEQY
TRBJ1-1,11,TRBV6-1,few,ASSEIVNTEAF
TRBJ2-7,14,TRBV20-1,.,SARDLGGRSSYEQY
TRBJ2-1,14,TRBV24-1,few,ATSDPAGKPYNEQF
TRBJ2-3,12,TRBV28,few,ASTPILAQDTQY